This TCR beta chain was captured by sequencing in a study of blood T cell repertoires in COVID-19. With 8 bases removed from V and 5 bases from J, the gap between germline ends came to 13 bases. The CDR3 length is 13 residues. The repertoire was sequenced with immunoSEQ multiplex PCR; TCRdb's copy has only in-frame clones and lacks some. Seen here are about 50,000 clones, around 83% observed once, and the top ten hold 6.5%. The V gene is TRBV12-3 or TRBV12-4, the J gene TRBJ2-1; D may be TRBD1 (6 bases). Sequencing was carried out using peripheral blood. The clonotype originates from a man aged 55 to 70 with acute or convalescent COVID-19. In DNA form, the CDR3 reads TGTGCCAGCTATACGGACAGTAACAATGAGCAGTTCTTC. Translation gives CASYTDSNNEQFF.